This T cell receptor (beta chain) was observed in a study of radiation and T cells in renal cell carcinoma. In the study overall: Nephrectomy followed 15 Gy stereotactic body radiation by 4 weeks.

General study results and limits: From baseline, blood top tumor clonotypes peaked at 2 weeks post-radiation.

The CDR3 contains 16 residues. The V and J ends lost 2 bases and 0 bases respectively, with 10 bases between them. The germline CDR1 and CDR2 sequences are SEHNR and FQNEAQ (reference sequence). Generated by immunoSEQ multiplex PCR, the TCRdb table keeps only in-frame clones and is missing some. The sample holds around 86,000 clones, 70% to 90% seen once. Concerning this clone: The antigen remains unidentified.

Time point meaning: blood 2 weeks post-SBRT. Treatment: 15 Gy SBRT to primary tumor, nephrectomy 4 weeks later. The chain combines TRBV7-9 with TRBJ1-4, with D unclear. The source of this sequence is a woman between 50 and 59 years old with renal cell carcinoma. The sample was blood, taken from a patient whose treatment included radiotherapy and nephrectomy. Here the CDR3 reads CASSLQLRATNEKLFF. In nucleotides, the CDR3 is TGTGCCAGCAGCTTACAGCTCAGAGCAACTAATGAAAAACTGTTTTTT.